This T cell receptor (beta chain) was recorded in a study of response to subunit inactivated influenza vaccine. Turning to this clonotype: Antigen unknown.

Study results and limitations: There was a suggestion from the authors that each seasonal influenza vaccination recruits few new T cells.

V gave up 3 bases and J gave up 2 bases, with 8 bases separating them. Germline V lookup: CDR1 SGDLS, CDR2 YYNGEE. This CDR3 is 13 amino acids long. A single record per CDR3 protein comes from TCRdb applying MiXCR to the RT-PCR reads. The profile covers around 520,000 distinct CDR3 sequences, with 25% appearing a single time and around 2% taken by the ten largest. The sequences come from CD4+ T cells sorted from PBMCs, collected 5 days after vaccination. The chain carries TRBV9 and TRBJ2-5, with D maybe TRBD1 (6 bases). This receptor was obtained from a man aged 45-65 years who received an inactivated influenza vaccine. CDR3 bases: TGTGCCAGCAGCGGGGGGACACAAGAGACCCAGTACTTC. Its protein product is CASSGGTQETQYF.